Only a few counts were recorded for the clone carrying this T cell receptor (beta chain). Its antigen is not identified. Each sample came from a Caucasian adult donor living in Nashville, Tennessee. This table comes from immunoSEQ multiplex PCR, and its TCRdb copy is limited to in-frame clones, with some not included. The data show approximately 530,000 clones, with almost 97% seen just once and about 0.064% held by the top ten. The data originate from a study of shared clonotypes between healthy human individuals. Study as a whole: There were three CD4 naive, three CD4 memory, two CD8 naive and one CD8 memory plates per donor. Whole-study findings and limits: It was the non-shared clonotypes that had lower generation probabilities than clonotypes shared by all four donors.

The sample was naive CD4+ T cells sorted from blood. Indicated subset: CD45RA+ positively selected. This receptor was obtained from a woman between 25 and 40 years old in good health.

The CDR3 DNA is TGTGCCAGTATGCCGTCTACAGGTCTAGCTTTCTTT. Its protein product is CASMPSTGLAFF. The V and J genes are TRBV28 and TRBJ1-1; D possibly corresponds to TRBD1 (5 bases). This CDR3 is 12 amino acids long. V gave up 9 bases and J gave up 10 bases, with 18 bases separating them. Germline V gives CDR1 MDHEN, CDR2 SYDVKM.